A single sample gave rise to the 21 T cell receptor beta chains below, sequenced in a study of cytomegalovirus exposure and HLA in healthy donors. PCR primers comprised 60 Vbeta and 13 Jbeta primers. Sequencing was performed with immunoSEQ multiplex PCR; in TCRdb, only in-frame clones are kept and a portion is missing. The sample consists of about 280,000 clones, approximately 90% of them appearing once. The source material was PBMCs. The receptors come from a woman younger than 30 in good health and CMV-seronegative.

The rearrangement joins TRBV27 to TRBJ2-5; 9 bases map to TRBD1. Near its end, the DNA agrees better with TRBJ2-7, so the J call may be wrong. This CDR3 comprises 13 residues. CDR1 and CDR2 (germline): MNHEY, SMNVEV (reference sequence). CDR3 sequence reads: CASSATGGGEQYF. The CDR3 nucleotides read TGTGCCAGCAGCGCGACAGGGGGAGGCGAGCAGTACTTC.

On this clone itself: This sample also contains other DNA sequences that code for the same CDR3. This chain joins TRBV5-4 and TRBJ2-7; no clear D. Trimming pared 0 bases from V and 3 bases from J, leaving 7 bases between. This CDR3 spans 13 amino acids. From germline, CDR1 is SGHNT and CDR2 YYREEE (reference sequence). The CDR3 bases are TGTGCCAGCAGCTTGGGTGGCGGCTACGAGCAGTACTTC. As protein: CASSLGGGYEQYF.

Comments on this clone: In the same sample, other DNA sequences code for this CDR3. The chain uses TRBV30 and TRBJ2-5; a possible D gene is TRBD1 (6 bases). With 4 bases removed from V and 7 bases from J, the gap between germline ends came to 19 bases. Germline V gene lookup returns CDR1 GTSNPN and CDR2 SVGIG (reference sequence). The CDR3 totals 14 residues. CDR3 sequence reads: CAWIGPNRVGTQYF. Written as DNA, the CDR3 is TGTGCCTGGATTGGGCCTAACAGGGTCGGGACCCAGTACTTC.

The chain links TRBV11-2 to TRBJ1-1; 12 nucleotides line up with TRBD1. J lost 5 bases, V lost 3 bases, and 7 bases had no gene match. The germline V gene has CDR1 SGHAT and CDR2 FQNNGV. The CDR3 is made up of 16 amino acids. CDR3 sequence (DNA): TGTGCCAGCAGCTTGGCACCGGGACAGGGGGCGACTGAAGCTTTCTTT. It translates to CASSLAPGQGATEAFF.

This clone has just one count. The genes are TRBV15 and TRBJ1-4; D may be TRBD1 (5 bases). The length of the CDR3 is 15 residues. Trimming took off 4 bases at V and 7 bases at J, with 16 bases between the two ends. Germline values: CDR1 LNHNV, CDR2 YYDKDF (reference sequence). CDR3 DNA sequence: TGTGCCACCAGCACCTCCCAGGGCGAGAGTGAAAAACTGTTTTTT. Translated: CATSTSQGESEKLFF.

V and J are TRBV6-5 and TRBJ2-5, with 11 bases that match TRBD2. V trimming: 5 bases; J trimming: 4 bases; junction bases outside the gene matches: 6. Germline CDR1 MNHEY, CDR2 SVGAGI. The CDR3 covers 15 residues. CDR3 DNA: TGTGCCAGCAGTACCCTTACTAGCGGGGGAGAGACCCAGTACTTC. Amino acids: CASSTLTSGGETQYF.

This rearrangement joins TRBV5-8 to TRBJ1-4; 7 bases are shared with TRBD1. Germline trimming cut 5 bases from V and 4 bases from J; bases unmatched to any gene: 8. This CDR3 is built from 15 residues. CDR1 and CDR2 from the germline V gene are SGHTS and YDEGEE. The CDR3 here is CASRWTGGNNEKLFF. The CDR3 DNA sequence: TGTGCCAGCAGGTGGACAGGAGGCAATAATGAAAAACTGTTTTTT.

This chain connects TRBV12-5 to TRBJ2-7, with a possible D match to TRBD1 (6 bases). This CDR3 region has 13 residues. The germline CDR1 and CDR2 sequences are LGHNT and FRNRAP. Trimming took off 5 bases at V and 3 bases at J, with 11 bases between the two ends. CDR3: CASGHGQSYEQYF. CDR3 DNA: TGTGCTAGTGGTCACGGACAGAGCTACGAGCAGTACTTC.

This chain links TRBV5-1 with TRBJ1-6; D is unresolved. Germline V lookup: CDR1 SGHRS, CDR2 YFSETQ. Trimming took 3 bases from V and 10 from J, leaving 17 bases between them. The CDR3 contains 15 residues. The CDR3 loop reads CASSSNGIRESPLHF. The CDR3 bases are TGCGCCAGCAGCTCGAACGGGATACGAGAGTCACCCCTCCACTTT.

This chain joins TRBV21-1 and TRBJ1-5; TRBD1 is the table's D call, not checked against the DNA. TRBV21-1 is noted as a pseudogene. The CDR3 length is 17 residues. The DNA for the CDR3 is TGTGCCAGCAGCAAAGGACGGTGGGGGCTTAGCAATCAGCCCCAGCATTTT. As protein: CASSKGRWGLSNQPQHF.

CDR3 region: CAITWDSSTDTQYF. The CDR3 region has the DNA TGTGCCATCACCTGGGACTCTAGCACAGATACGCAGTATTTT. V and J are TRBV10-3 and TRBJ2-3; D might be TRBD2 (6 bases). CDR3 length: 14 amino acids. Looked up from germline, CDR1 is ENHRY and CDR2 is SYGVKD. Between the trimmed V and J ends, which lost 7 bases and 0 bases, there was a span of 11 bases.

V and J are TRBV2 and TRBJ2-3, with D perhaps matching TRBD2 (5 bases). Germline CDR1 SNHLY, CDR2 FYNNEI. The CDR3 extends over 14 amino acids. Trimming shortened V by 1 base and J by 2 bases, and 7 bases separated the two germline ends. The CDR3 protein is CASSEEADTDTQYF. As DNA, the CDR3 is TGTGCCAGCAGTGAAGAAGCGGACACAGATACGCAGTATTTT. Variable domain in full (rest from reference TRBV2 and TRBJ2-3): EPEVTQTPSHQVTQMGQEVILRCVPISNHLYFYWYRQILGQKVEFLVSFYNNEISEKSEIFDDQFSVERPDGSNFTLKIRSTKLEDSAMYFCASSEEADTDTQYFGPGTRLTVL.

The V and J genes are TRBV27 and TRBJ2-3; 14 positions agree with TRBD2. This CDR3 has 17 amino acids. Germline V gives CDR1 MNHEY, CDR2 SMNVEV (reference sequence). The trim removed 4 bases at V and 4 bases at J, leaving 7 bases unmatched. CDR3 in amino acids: CASSSGTSGGISDTQYF. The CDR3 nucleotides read TGTGCCAGCAGTTCCGGGACTAGCGGGGGAATTTCAGATACGCAGTATTTT.

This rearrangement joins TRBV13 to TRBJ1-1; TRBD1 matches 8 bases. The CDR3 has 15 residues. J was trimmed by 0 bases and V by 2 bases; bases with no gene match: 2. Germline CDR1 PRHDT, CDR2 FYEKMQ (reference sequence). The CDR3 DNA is TGTGCCAGCAGCTTAATGACAGGGGTGAACACTGAAGCTTTCTTT. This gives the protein CASSLMTGVNTEAFF. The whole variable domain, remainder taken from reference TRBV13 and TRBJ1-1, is AAGVIQSPRHLIKEKRETATLKCYPIPRHDTVYWYQQGPGQDPQFLISFYEKMQSDKGSIPDRFSAQQFSDYHSELNMSSLELGDSALYFCASSLMTGVNTEAFFGQGTRLTVV.

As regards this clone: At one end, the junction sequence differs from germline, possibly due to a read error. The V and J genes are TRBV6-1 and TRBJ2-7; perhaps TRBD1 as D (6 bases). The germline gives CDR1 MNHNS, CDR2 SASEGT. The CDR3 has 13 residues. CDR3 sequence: CASMGTISDEQYF. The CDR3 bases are TGTGCCAGTATGGGGACAATCTCCGACGAGCAGTACTTC.

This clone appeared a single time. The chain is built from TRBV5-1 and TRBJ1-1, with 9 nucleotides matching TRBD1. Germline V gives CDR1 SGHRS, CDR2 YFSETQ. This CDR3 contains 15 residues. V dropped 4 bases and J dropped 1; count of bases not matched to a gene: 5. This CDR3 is CASSQGTGSNTEAFF. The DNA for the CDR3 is TGCGCCAGCAGCCAAGGGACAGGGTCGAACACTGAAGCTTTCTTT.

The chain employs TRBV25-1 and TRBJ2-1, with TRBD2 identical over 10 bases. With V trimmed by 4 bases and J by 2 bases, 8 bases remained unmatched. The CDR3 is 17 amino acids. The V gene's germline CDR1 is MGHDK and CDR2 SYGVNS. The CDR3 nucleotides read TGTGCCAGCAGTGCGTCAAAGCGGGGGGGCCCCTACAATGAGCAGTTCTTC. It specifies CASSASKRGGPYNEQFF.

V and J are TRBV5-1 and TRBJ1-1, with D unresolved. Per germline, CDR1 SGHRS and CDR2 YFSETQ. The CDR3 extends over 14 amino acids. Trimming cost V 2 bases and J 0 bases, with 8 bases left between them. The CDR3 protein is CASSFTALNTEAFF. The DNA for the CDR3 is TGCGCCAGCAGCTTTACCGCGCTGAACACTGAAGCTTTCTTT.

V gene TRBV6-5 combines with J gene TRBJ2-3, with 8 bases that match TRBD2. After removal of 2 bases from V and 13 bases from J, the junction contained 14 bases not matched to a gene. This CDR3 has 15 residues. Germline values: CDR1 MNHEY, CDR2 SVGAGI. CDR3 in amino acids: CASSYPGLGTDEEYF. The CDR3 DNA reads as TGTGCCAGCAGTTACCCGGGACTAGGTACGGACGAGGAGTATTTT.

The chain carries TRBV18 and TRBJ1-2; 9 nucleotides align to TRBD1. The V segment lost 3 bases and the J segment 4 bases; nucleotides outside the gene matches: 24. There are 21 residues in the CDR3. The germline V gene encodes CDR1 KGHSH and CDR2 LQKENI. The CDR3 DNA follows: TGTGCCAGCTCACCTCTGGCTCGTGAGGGACAGGGAAAGCCTAAGGGCTATGGCTACACCTTC. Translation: CASSPLAREGQGKPKGYGYTF.

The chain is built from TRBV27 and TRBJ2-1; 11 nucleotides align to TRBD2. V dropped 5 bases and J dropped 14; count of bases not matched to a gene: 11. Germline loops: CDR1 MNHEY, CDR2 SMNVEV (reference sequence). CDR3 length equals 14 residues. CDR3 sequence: CASSPLISSGGKFF. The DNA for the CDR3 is TGTGCCAGCAGTCCTCTTATCTCTAGCGGGGGGAAGTTCTTC.